The clone carrying this TCR beta chain has at least ten counts. Its specificity is unknown. TCRdb itself ran the 5' RACE reads through MiXCR, one entry per CDR3 protein. Of 500,000 to 650,000 distinct CDR3 sequences in the sample, about 7.1% were seen once. Trimming removed 2 bases from V and 3 bases from J, with 19 bases in between. The CDR3 is 17 amino acids. From germline, CDR1 is LGHNT and CDR2 FRNRAP. The sample comes from a study of identical twins. Study-level points and caveats: For out-of-frame alpha sequences shared by twins, low generation probability was in excess.

A further study also used this sample, focusing on yellow fever vaccine responses in identical twins.

This sequence joins TRBV12-5 and TRBJ2-5; the D gene is possibly TRBD1 (5 bases). The clonotype originates from a woman younger than 35 in good health. Material: PBMCs. Written as DNA, the CDR3 is TGTGCTAGTGGTTTGCTGGGGCTGGGCAGAGAGGAAGAGACCCAGTACTTC. Its translation is CASGLLGLGREEETQYF.